This T cell receptor (beta chain) was documented in a study of tumor-infiltrating lymphocytes in primary liver carcinoma. Alongside blood RNA obtained from unsorted whole blood, germline DNA was also extracted. General study points: Blood's top-250-clone fraction was significantly lower than that of tumors (p = 0.039).

A note on this clonotype: Its target is not known. This CDR3 fails to terminate in the conserved phenylalanine or tryptophan, so it likely reflects a read error. Because the CDR3's place on the DNA is in doubt, the DNA is left out and the CDR3 is given as listed by TCRdb.

Germline CDR1 and CDR2: SGHAT and FQNNGV. Termini included, the CDR3 measures 16 amino acids. The input was around 0.5 ug total RNA; TCR beta cDNA was made from it with a constant-region primer. TCR beta libraries came from three nested multiplex PCR rounds using slightly modified ARM-PCR. Forward primers for TRBV1-TRBV30 and a C-beta reverse primer served the first two PCR rounds, at 10 cycles each. TCRdb fed the multiplex PCR reads into MiXCR, producing one record per CDR3 protein. Of 310,000 or so distinct CDR3 sequences listed, more than 55% are singletons. The chain combines TRBV11-2 with TRBJ2-6; the table calls TRBD1, which could not be checked here. The sequenced sample consisted of peripheral blood. This clonotype was obtained from a woman in her twenties or thirties with primary liver carcinoma and hepatitis B virus infection. The CDR3 reads CASSPWTVSGANVPTS.